One and the same sample provided the 18 T cell receptor beta chains below, sequenced in a study of PD-L1 blockade in urothelial cancer. Regarding time point: pretreatment peripheral blood. The assay was immunoSEQ multiplex PCR, and TCRdb's table has in-frame clones only and misses some. The sample yields more than 40,000 clones, around 83% seen once. Sequenced here: PBMCs, sampled around atezolizumab (anti-PD-L1) treatment. The receptors were sampled from a man aged 50 to 59 with urothelial cancer.

This chain uses TRBV9 with TRBJ2-7; TRBD2 matches at 10 bases. Trimming cost V 0 bases and J 3 bases; bases outside gene matches: 6. The CDR3 extends over 16 amino acids. Germline V lookup: CDR1 SGDLS, CDR2 YYNGEE. The CDR3 coding sequence is TGTGCCAGCAGCGTAGAGGCTAGCGGGAGTATCTACGAGCAGTACTTC. It translates to CASSVEASGSIYEQYF.

This chain connects TRBV29-1 to TRBJ1-1; 8 positions agree with TRBD1. Unmatched junction bases numbered 3, after V lost 3 bases and J lost 9 bases. CDR3 size: 11 residues. Germline lookup yields CDR1 SQVTM and CDR2 ANQGSEA. The CDR3 sequence is CSVDRGRQAFF. CDR3 bases: TGCAGCGTTGACAGGGGGCGTCAAGCTTTCTTT.

This sequence joins TRBV7-6 and TRBJ1-2; maybe TRBD1 (5 bases). The CDR3 sequence is 13 residues long. CDR1 and CDR2 from the germline V gene are SGHVS and FNYEAQ. V lost 6 bases and J 4 bases, leaving 12 bases between the germline ends. For the CDR3, the DNA is TGTGCCAGCAGTGAGCAGGGCCCCTATGGCTACACCTTC. The encoded protein is CASSEQGPYGYTF.

The genes are TRBV6-1 and TRBJ2-1; 9 bases map to TRBD2. V lost 2 bases, J lost 4 bases, and 3 bases stayed unmatched. From germline, CDR1 is MNHNS and CDR2 SASEGT. This CDR3 is built from 15 residues. The CDR3 nucleotides are TGTGCCAGCAGTGAAAGTAGCGGGGGATACAATGAGCAGTTCTTC. Protein product: CASSESSGGYNEQFF.

The chain carries TRBV5-4 and TRBJ1-1; 9 nucleotides match TRBD1. Germline V gene sequence: CDR1 SGHNT, CDR2 YYREEE (reference sequence). V lost 4 bases, J lost 11 bases, and 6 bases stayed unmatched. This CDR3 is built from 12 residues. The CDR3 bases are TGTGCCAGCAGCCGGGACAGGGATGGTGCTTTCTTT. Its protein product is CASSRDRDGAFF.

The chain links TRBV5-1 to TRBJ1-5; maybe TRBD1 (5 bases). Germline V gives CDR1 SGHRS, CDR2 YFSETQ. Trimming removed 4 bases at V and 0 bases at J, with 11 bases between. CDR3 length: 15 amino acids. The CDR3 bases are TGCGCCAGCAGCGAGGGACTCCTTAGCAATCAGCCCCAGCATTTT. It specifies CASSEGLLSNQPQHF.

The gene calls are TRBV28 and TRBJ1-4; 8 nucleotides match TRBD1. V shed 3 bases and J 9 bases; nucleotides not matched to a gene: 9. The germline CDR1 and CDR2 sequences are MDHEN and SYDVKM. CDR3 length: 15 amino acids. The CDR3 DNA follows: TGTGCCAGCAGTTTCCAGGGGGCAGGTGGAAAAAAACTGTTTTTT. Its translation: CASSFQGAGGKKLFF.

In DNA, the CDR3 is TGCGCCAGCAGCCAAGATCCCCTTGGACAGGGTGGGTTCTTC. The encoded protein is CASSQDPLGQGGFF. This chain uses TRBV4-1 with TRBJ2-1, with TRBD1 matching over 8 bases. The CDR3 covers 14 residues. V lost 0 bases, J lost 15 bases, and 10 bases stayed unmatched. CDR1 and CDR2 (germline): MGHRA, YSYEKL.

With regard to this clone: The germline gene is not matched at one end of the junction; a read error may be the cause. The chain recombines TRBV11-2 with TRBJ2-5, with D maybe TRBD2 (6 bases). The CDR3 extends over 12 amino acids. The germline gives CDR1 SGHAT, CDR2 FQNNGV. The CDR3 region is CASSYRTSPGDF. CDR3 coding DNA: TGTGCCAGCAGTTACCGAACTAGCCCGGGCGACTTC.

The chain uses TRBV6-5 and TRBJ1-2; D is perhaps TRBD1 (6 bases). The V and J ends lost 6 bases and 6 bases respectively, with 17 bases between them. CDR1 and CDR2 from the germline V gene are MNHEY and SVGAGI. The CDR3 consists of 14 residues. The CDR3 DNA reads as TGTGCCAGCAGGGAACAACAGGGAAGGAATGGCTACACCTTC. It encodes CASREQQGRNGYTF.

The rearrangement joins TRBV18 to TRBJ1-1, with TRBD1 identical over 8 bases. The V segment lost 5 bases and the J segment 1 base; nucleotides outside the gene matches: 9. Looked up from germline, CDR1 is KGHSH and CDR2 is LQKENI. CDR3 length: 16 amino acids. CDR3 sequence (DNA): TGTGCCAGCTCAACAAACCTACAGGGGGGGAACACTGAAGCTTTCTTT. Residues: CASSTNLQGGNTEAFF.

The CDR3 region has the DNA TGTGCCATCATACCGGGACAGTTGAACACTGAAGCTTTCTTT. The encoded protein is CAIIPGQLNTEAFF. V is TRBV28 and J is TRBJ1-1; 7 bases agree with TRBD1. J gave up 0 bases and V 10 bases, and 8 bases lay outside the gene matches. The germline V gene has CDR1 MDHEN and CDR2 SYDVKM. The CDR3 extends over 14 amino acids.

The chain joins TRBV28 to TRBJ1-6; D is ambiguous. Looked up from germline, CDR1 is MDHEN and CDR2 is SYDVKM. The CDR3 has 15 residues. V shed 10 bases and J shed 5 bases, with 18 bases lying between them. CDR3 region: CATADPQVNNSPLHF. The CDR3 DNA follows: TGTGCCACCGCCGATCCTCAGGTTAATAATTCACCCCTCCACTTT.

V usage is TRBV19 and J usage is TRBJ1-5; D is possibly TRBD1 (6 bases). The V gene's germline CDR1 is LNHDA and CDR2 SQIVND (reference sequence). The V and J ends lost 3 bases and 2 bases respectively, with 11 bases between them. The CDR3 contains 15 residues. CDR3 DNA: TGTGCCAGTAGTATGGGGGCCGGAGGCAATCAGCCCCAGCATTTT. As protein: CASSMGAGGNQPQHF.

This clone was seen a single time. The chain uses TRBV19 and TRBJ1-4, with TRBD1 matching over 8 bases. The CDR3 loop spans 14 amino acids. Germline-derived CDR1 and CDR2 are LNHDA and SQIVND (reference sequence). Germline trimming cut 3 bases from V and 5 bases from J; bases unmatched to any gene: 2. CDR3 in DNA: TGTGCCAGTAGTATGCGGACAGGGAATGAAAAACTGTTTTTT. This codes for CASSMRTGNEKLFF.

V gene TRBV5-6 combines with J gene TRBJ2-5; 14 bases map to TRBD2. Germline V gene lookup returns CDR1 SGHDT and CDR2 YYEEEE. Trimming removed 6 bases from V and 5 bases from J; junction bases left unmatched: 6. This CDR3 region has 15 residues. Here the CDR3 reads CASTQRLAGGETQYF. The CDR3 coding sequence is TGTGCCAGCACCCAACGACTAGCGGGAGGGGAGACCCAGTACTTC.

The V call is TRBV6-1, the J call TRBJ1-5; D not resolved. V lost 2 bases and J lost 0, with 11 bases in between. Germline V lookup: CDR1 MNHNS, CDR2 SASEGT. The CDR3 spans 16 residues. Here the CDR3 reads CASSELSSVSNQPQHF. In DNA, the CDR3 is TGTGCCAGCAGTGAACTCTCCAGCGTTAGCAATCAGCCCCAGCATTTT.

J is TRBJ2-1 and V is TRBV19; 8 bases fit TRBD1. Trimming cost V 7 bases and J 2 bases; bases outside gene matches: 4. CDR1 and CDR2 (germline): LNHDA, SQIVND (reference sequence). There are 14 residues in the CDR3. For the CDR3, the DNA is TGTGCCAGTAACCCAGGGGGCACCTACAATGAGCAGTTCTTC. It is translated as CASNPGGTYNEQFF.